Given below is one TCR beta chain in context. The germline V and J ends were trimmed by 2 bases and 7 bases, with 9 bases remaining between them. There are 14 residues in the CDR3. The V gene's germline CDR1 is LGHNT and CDR2 FRNRAP. The data derive from a study of blood T cell repertoires in COVID-19. Study-wide background: Material from acute and convalescent COVID-19 was sourced from the United States, Italy and Spain. From T cells, B-cell-depleted T cells, or PBMCs came the material, which was cDNA or gDNA.

Per the study methods: Estimates of nucleated cell counts were drawn from the amplification of reference gene primers. Sequenced by immunoSEQ multiplex PCR; TCRdb stores in-frame clones only, minus some. V, J and clone size are taken as reported in that table, and D and trimming were inferred from the DNA itself. The sample lists about 190,000 clones, almost 85% seen once, with approximately 5.1% in the top ten. The chain couples TRBV12-5 to TRBJ1-6, with D hard to call. The receptor was isolated from a woman aged 70-85 years with active or convalescent COVID-19. Material: peripheral blood. CDR3 protein: CASGLYRPNSPLHF. For the CDR3, the DNA is TGTGCTAGTGGTTTGTACAGACCAAATTCACCCCTCCACTTT.